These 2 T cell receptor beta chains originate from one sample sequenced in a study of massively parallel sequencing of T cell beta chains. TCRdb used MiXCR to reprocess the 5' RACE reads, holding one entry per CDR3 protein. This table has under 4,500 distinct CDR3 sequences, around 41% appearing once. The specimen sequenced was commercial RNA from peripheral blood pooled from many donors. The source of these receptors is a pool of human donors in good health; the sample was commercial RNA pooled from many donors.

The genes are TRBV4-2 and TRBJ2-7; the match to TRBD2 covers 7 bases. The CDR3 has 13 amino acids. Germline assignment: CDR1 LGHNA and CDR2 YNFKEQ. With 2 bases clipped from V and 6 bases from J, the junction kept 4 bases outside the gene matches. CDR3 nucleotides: TGTGCCAGCAGCCAACTCGGCGGGAGCGAGCAGTACTTC. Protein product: CASSQLGGSEQYF.

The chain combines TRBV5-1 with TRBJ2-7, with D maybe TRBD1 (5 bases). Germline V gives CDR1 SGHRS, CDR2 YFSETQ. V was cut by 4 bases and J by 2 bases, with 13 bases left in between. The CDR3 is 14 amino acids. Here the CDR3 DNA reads TGCGCCAGCAGCCTTCAGACAGATCCCTACGAGCAGTACTTC. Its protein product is CASSLQTDPYEQYF. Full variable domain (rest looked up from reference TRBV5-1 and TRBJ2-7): KAGVTQTPRYLIKTRGQQVTLSCSPISGHRSVSWYQQTPGQGLQFLFEYFSETQRNKGNFPGRFSGRQFSNSRSEMNVSTLELGDSALYLCASSLQTDPYEQYFGPGTRLTVT.